The TCR beta chain under discussion was sequenced for a study of blood T cell repertoires in COVID-19 (dated by TCRdb to 2020 to 2022). For the wider study: Samples covering the acute and convalescent phases of COVID-19 were provided by collaborators in the United States, Italy and Spain. The material from the prospective study consisted of cDNA or gDNA derived from T cells, B-cell-depleted T cells, or PBMCs. Deeply sampled blood TCRbeta repertoires from subjects exposed to, actively infected with, or recovered from COVID-19 were included in the dataset. The repertoires were released in a freely available public database intended as a resource for research on the immune response to SARS-CoV-2. The samples were drawn from two sources: the first 160 participants of the ongoing ImmuneRACE study, and 1,000 to 1,500 subjects contributed by 6 global collaborators. A de-identified subject ID, COVID-19 status, age in years and sex were almost always included in the sample metadata. HLA class I and class II types, where available, came from metadata supplied by the sample provider rather than from assay-based typing. General study outcomes and caveats: How much clinical and demographic metadata was included differed by source and by participant, and the metadata was provided uncurated.

Comments on this clone: The clone's antigen remains unknown. The input lacks base qualities; no much larger clone sits a single base away.

Whole blood was collected in K2EDTA tubes by collaborating institutions according to the institutions' own protocols. For TCRbeta analysis, collaborators shipped samples in one of three forms: frozen whole blood, isolated PBMCs, or DNA extracted from either of those sample types. The immunoSEQ Assay, a bias-controlled multiplex PCR, was used to amplify TCRbeta CDR3 regions from genomic DNA. The study's own analysis went as follows. Nucleated cell counts per sample were estimated from amplification of reference gene primers within the assay. Sequence reads were collapsed and filtered to measure the absolute abundance of every unique TCRbeta CDR3 rearrangement. For each sample, productive Simpson clonality was calculated as the square root of Simpson's diversity index across productive rearrangements. TCRdb holds this immuneACCESS table with in-frame rearrangements only. Some clones are missing; in checked studies, unresolved V genes explain under half, and the rest has no known cause. The V and J calls and the clone size are those of that table, but D and trimming were determined from the DNA. A total of roughly 360,000 clones appear in this sample, approximately 77% of them only once. Around 1% of the sample comes from the top ten.

The CDR3 starts with the cysteine, ends with the phenylalanine, and has 15 residues. Of all the DNA, just the CDR3 is kept, 45 bases in frame from base 1. In the germline V gene (reference sequence), CDR1 corresponds to SGHNT and CDR2 to YYREEE. V loses 0 bases of germline sequence and J loses 8 bases, and the interval between the two ends is 17 bases. This clonotype was sampled from a human donor with acute or convalescent COVID-19. The donor label of this sample is uncertain. Source material: peripheral blood. The sequence joins TRBV5-4 to TRBJ1-2, with the identity of the D gene unclear. The nucleotides are TGTGCCAGCAGCTTGGGAGGGCTAGGGTCAAGGGGCTACACCTTC. This sequence encodes CASSLGGLGSRGYTF.